This T cell receptor (beta chain) was found in a study of graft-versus-host responses after intestinal transplantation (dated by TCRdb to the early 2020s). About the investigation overall: Multivisceral, liver-intestinal, or isolated intestinal transplants were received by the recipients. Donor T cell macrochimerism was defined as a peak of at least 4% donor T cells among recipient peripheral blood mononuclear cells. To identify alloreactive clones, pre-transplant mixed lymphocyte reaction products were sequenced and then compared with unstimulated pre-transplant donor and recipient T cells. Samples from a few later patients were sequenced in-house on an Illumina MiSeq with MiXCR processing rather than by the commercial service. Every recipient was given anti-thymocyte globulin induction, followed by about three years of maintenance tacrolimus and steroids. The cohort enrolled 20 to 30 intestinal transplant recipients including one retransplant, and a few patients lacking pretransplant specimens were excluded. After intestinal transplantation, graft-versus-host and host-versus-graft alloreactive T cell clones were followed in the graft, circulation and bone marrow using bulk TCR-beta CDR3 sequencing.

For CDR1 and CDR2, the germline V gene lists MNHGY and SAAAGT. Trimmed from V: 2 bases; trimmed from J: 5 bases; junction bases lacking a gene match: 4. The CDR3 goes from the cysteine to the phenylalanine over 14 residues. CDR3 DNA is the only sequence kept; it has 42 bases, read in frame from the first base. Here is what the overall study found, with its caveats: Early after transplant, peak levels of circulating GvH clones were found to be associated with declines in HvG clones. The relatively low number and heterogeneity of intestinal transplant patients limited the conclusions. High GvH to HvG T cell clonal ratios were observed in the allografts of patients with donor T cell macrochimerism. GvH clones turned up in recipient bone marrow, with some appearing earlier in ileal mucosa or blood, a pattern consistent with an intestinal mucosal origin.

The library was built by means of the immunoSEQ multiplex PCR assay. For most patients, genomic DNA was subjected to high-throughput TCR-beta CDR3 sequencing by Adaptive Biotechnologies. The authors' analysis ran thus. TCR sequencing data for over 15 patients were retrieved from Adaptive's ImmunoSEQ software; three other patients were processed with MiXCR and VDJtools. CDR3 nucleotide sequences shared by donor and recipient were removed because the origin of these sequences could not be assigned. At least 2-fold expansion over unstimulated cells and a minimum CFSE-low frequency of 0.002% (template counts) or 0.001% (read counts) were required for clones to be classified as alloreactive. Clones were considered mappable if detected in sequenced pre-transplant spleen, lymph node, or MLR CFSE-low populations of the donor or recipient. The cumulative frequency of alloreactive clones was calculated as a percentage of all sequences, weighted by copy number. The source is immuneACCESS, and TCRdb retained only in-frame sequences with V and J called. Part of the clones is not carried over; for the studies checked, unresolved V genes explain less than half of this, and the remainder is unexplained. V, J and clone size are those of that table, while D and trimming were read from the DNA. Present in this sample are 20,000 to 25,000 clones, around 94% of which were seen just once. About 0.52% of the sample is taken by the ten largest.

Blood samples were collected up to 4 times in the first month after transplant and then at least monthly when available. Regarding this clone: This clone's antigen is unknown. Base qualities were left out, and no much larger clone turns up one base away.

The chain couples TRBV6-8 to TRBJ2-7, with 9 central nucleotides matching TRBD2. The specimen comprised PBMCs, sampled 156 days after intestinal transplant. The sequence was obtained from a human patient who received an intestinal transplant, so some T cells may come from the graft donor. The DNA sequence is as follows: TGTGCCAGCAGTTACCAGCGGGGGGCACACGAGCAGTACTTC. It codes for CASSYQRGAHEQYF.